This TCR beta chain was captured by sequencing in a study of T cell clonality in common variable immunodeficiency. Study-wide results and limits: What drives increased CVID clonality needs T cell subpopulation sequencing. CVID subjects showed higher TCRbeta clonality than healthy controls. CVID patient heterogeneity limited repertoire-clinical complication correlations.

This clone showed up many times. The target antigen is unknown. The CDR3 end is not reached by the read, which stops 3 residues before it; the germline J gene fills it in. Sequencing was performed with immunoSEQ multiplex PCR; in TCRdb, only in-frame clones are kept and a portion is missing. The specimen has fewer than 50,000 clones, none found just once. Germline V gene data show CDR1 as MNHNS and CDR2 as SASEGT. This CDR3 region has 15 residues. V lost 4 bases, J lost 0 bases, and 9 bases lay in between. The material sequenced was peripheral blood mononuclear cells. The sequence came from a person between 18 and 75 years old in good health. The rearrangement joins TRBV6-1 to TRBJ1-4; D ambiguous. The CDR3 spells CASSGQAATNEKLFF. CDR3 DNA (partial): TGTGCCAGCAGTGGGCAGGCTGCAACTAATGAAAAA.